This TCR beta chain was sequenced during a study of T cell repertoires in cytomegalovirus infection. From the reads, TCRdb called clonotypes with MiXCR, one entry per CDR3 protein. The table has roughly 280,000 distinct CDR3 sequences, 9.1% seen once. V shed 1 base and J shed 10 bases, with 5 bases lying between them. The CDR3 runs 12 residues. Germline-derived CDR1 and CDR2 are MDHEN and SYDVKM. Study-wide results and caveats: There were carriers of CMV plus the relevant HLA, and cumulative public TCR beta family frequency identified them. CMV-specific TCR beta clonotypes restricted by HLA-C were the ones dominating the ex vivo response.

The table lists this clonotype with many counts. Its target is not known. The sequencing sample was made of PBMCs. This sequence was found in a human donor in good health (CMV status not recorded). Some clones in this sample may be carry-over from other donors' samples. The chain employs TRBV28 and TRBJ1-6; D is unresolved. The CDR3 nucleotides are TGTGCCAGCAGTTTATCCGGATCACCCCTCCACTTT. Translating gives CASSLSGSPLHF. The full variable domain, rest sourced from reference TRBV28 and TRBJ1-6, is DVKVTQSSRYLVKRTGEKVFLECVQDMDHENMFWYRQDPGLGLRLIYFSYDVKMKEKGDIPEGYSVSREKKERFSLILESASTNQTSMYLCASSLSGSPLHFGNGTRLTVT.